This T cell receptor (beta chain) was sequenced during a study of blood T cells in healthy people across ages. General study points: The CMV status of each donor remained undetermined, and this could have confounded shifts in expanded clonotypes.

The CDR3 consists of 14 residues. Germline V gives CDR1 SGHRS, CDR2 YFSETQ. Deletions cut 4 bases from V and 3 bases from J, with 13 bases between. It was with a sample-barcoded 5' primer and a J-beta primer mix that a second PCR of roughly 7 to 12 cycles was run. TCRdb processed the 5' RACE reads anew with MiXCR; each CDR3 protein has one entry. The sample carries 1.5 million to 1.8 million distinct CDR3 sequences, 35% to 45% recorded once. This clonotype was recorded a few times. Antigen: not known. This receptor was obtained from a woman in her late teens or twenties in good health. The chain joins TRBV5-1 to TRBJ1-2; D is undetermined. Sequenced input: blood. The CDR3 DNA sequence: TGCGCCAGCAGCCGGGAGAGTATCGACTATGGCTACACCTTC. Protein sequence: CASSRESIDYGYTF.